The 20 T cell receptor beta chains below come from one sample, sequenced in a study of patients and donors after allogeneic stem cell transplantation. TCRdb ran MiXCR on the RT-PCR reads and lists one entry per CDR3 protein. This sample yields approximately 200,000 distinct CDR3 sequences, of which roughly 38% are seen a single time; under 14% belongs to the top ten. Sequencing was done on a sample of blood, either unsorted or a sorted T cell fraction (not recorded which). These TCRs come from a human donor who was either an allogeneic HSCT recipient or a stem cell or donor lymphocyte infusion donor (not recorded which). It is not recorded whose cells these are; they may come from a transplant donor.

V and J are TRBV27 and TRBJ2-3, with D possibly being TRBD2 (6 bases). Per the germline V gene, CDR1 is MNHEY and CDR2 is SMNVEV (reference sequence). This CDR3 is built from 18 residues. V was cut by 5 bases and J by 0 bases, with 21 bases left in between. The CDR3 DNA follows: TGTGCCAGCAGTCCCCCTTCTTACGCCCGGGGGAGCACAGATACGCAGTATTTT. It specifies CASSPPSYARGSTDTQYF.

This rearrangement joins TRBV5-8 to TRBJ1-1; 7 bases are a match to TRBD1. V shed 5 bases, J shed 5 bases, and the junction held 12 bases outside the gene matches. From germline, CDR1 is SGHTS and CDR2 YDEGEE. The CDR3 is 15 residues long. CDR3 sequence: CASRPAGTAGTEAFF. The CDR3 DNA follows: TGTGCCAGCAGACCGGCGGGGACAGCAGGGACTGAAGCTTTCTTT.

This clonotype was observed a few times. The rearrangement joins TRBV27 to TRBJ2-2; D unclear. Trimming stripped 2 bases from V and 0 bases from J, with 10 bases between. The CDR3 contains 16 residues. Germline values: CDR1 MNHEY, CDR2 SMNVEV (reference sequence). For the CDR3, the DNA is TGTGCCAGCAGTTTACGTGGGATCGCGAACACCGGGGAGCTGTTTTTT. Residues: CASSLRGIANTGELFF.

The chain has TRBV5-1 and TRBJ2-3; tentative D call: TRBD2 (6 bases). Germline V gene lookup returns CDR1 SGHRS and CDR2 YFSETQ. Trimming pared 4 bases from V and 11 bases from J, leaving 20 bases between. The CDR3 has 14 residues. The DNA for the CDR3 is TGCGCCAGCAGCAGGGCCTCAACCGGGACTCTGCAGTATTTT. It yields the protein CASSRASTGTLQYF. Using reference TRBV5-1 and TRBJ2-3 for the parts outside the CDR3, the full variable domain is KAGVTQTPRYLIKTRGQQVTLSCSPISGHRSVSWYQQTPGQGLQFLFEYFSETQRNKGNFPGRFSGRQFSNSRSEMNVSTLELGDSALYLCASSRASTGTLQYFGPGTRLTVL.

V is TRBV27 and J is TRBJ1-6; the D gene is possibly TRBD1 (5 bases). Per germline, CDR1 MNHEY and CDR2 SMNVEV (reference sequence). Trimming stripped 6 bases from V and 8 bases from J, with 8 bases between. CDR3 size: 12 residues. The CDR3 protein is CASRGQDSPLHF. CDR3 coding DNA: TGTGCCAGCAGGGGGCAGGATTCACCCCTCCACTTT.

CDR3 amino acids: CASSHGTINYGYTF. CDR3 sequence (DNA): TGTGCCAGCAGCCATGGGACAATTAACTATGGCTACACCTTC. The chain joins TRBV3-1 to TRBJ1-2; tentative D call: TRBD1 (6 bases). Trimming left V 3 bases short and J 1 base short, with 9 bases between. In germline, CDR1 is LGHDT, CDR2 YNNKEL (reference sequence). CDR3 size: 14 residues.

The chain has TRBV20-1 and TRBJ2-7, with D perhaps matching TRBD1 or TRBD2 (5 bases each). Germline lookup yields CDR1 DFQATT and CDR2 SNEGSKA (reference sequence). The CDR3 contains 13 residues. Trimming stripped 4 bases from V and 4 bases from J, with 14 bases between. CDR3 DNA sequence: TGCAGTGCTACTTCCGGGACGGAGTACGAGCAGTACTTC. It specifies CSATSGTEYEQYF.

This clonotype was found a few times. The chain links TRBV10-3 to TRBJ1-2; D uncertain. The CDR3 has 15 residues. Trimming took off 3 bases at V and 8 bases at J, with 19 bases between the two ends. Per the germline V gene, CDR1 is ENHRY and CDR2 is SYGVKD. CDR3 sequence reads: CAISDVSGRTEGYTF. In DNA form, the CDR3 reads TGTGCCATCAGTGATGTCTCGGGCCGGACGGAGGGCTACACCTTC.

This clonotype was seen only a few times. V usage is TRBV5-4 and J usage is TRBJ1-1; D unresolved. With 1 base removed from V and 2 bases from J, the gap between germline ends came to 6 bases. There are 13 residues in the CDR3. The germline gives CDR1 SGHNT, CDR2 YYREEE (reference sequence). This CDR3 is CASSLQFNTEAFF. The DNA of the CDR3 is TGTGCCAGCAGCTTGCAATTTAACACTGAAGCTTTCTTT.

This chain connects TRBV25-1 to TRBJ1-2, with D unresolved. CDR3 size: 11 residues. Germline CDR1 MGHDK, CDR2 SYGVNS. The V gene lost 2 bases and the J gene lost 7 bases, with 5 bases spanning the gap. The CDR3 region has the DNA TGTGCCAGCAGTGAAATAGGTGGCTACACCTTC. Its translation is CASSEIGGYTF.

The chain recombines TRBV29-1 with TRBJ2-7; the D gene is possibly TRBD1 (5 bases). Germline-derived CDR1 and CDR2 are SQVTM and ANQGSEA. This CDR3 comprises 12 residues. V gave up 3 bases and J gave up 5 bases, with 11 bases separating them. The CDR3 nucleotides are TGCAGCGTTGAGGGCAGGGATCACGAGCAGTACTTC. It is translated as CSVEGRDHEQYF.

This clonotype was seen a handful of times. V usage is TRBV28 and J usage is TRBJ1-4, with D perhaps matching TRBD1 (5 bases). The CDR3 loop spans 12 amino acids. CDR1 and CDR2 (germline): MDHEN, SYDVKM. Trimming cost V 6 bases and J 10 bases, with 12 bases left between them. The CDR3, as DNA: TGTGCCAGCAGGGGGACCGGAGCAAAACTGTTTTTT. Protein: CASRGTGAKLFF.

The table lists this clonotype with a few counts. V and J are TRBV10-3 and TRBJ1-1; a weak D match, TRBD1 (5 bases). This CDR3 spans 13 amino acids. CDR1 ENHRY and CDR2 SYGVKD come from the germline V gene. Between the trimmed V and J ends, which lost 8 bases and 13 bases, there was a span of 23 bases. The CDR3 spells CAIEGPARRLGFF. The CDR3 DNA reads as TGTGCCATCGAGGGACCTGCCCGACGGTTGGGTTTCTTT.

The J gene is TRBJ2-1, the V gene TRBV11-2; maybe TRBD1 (6 bases). Trimming cost V 5 bases and J 2 bases, with 10 bases left between them. The CDR3 covers 14 residues. CDR1 and CDR2 (germline): SGHAT, FQNNGV. CDR3 loop: CASSPRTAYNEQFF. DNA for the CDR3: TGTGCCAGCAGCCCTCGGACAGCCTACAATGAGCAGTTCTTC. The full variable domain, with the rest looked up from reference TRBV11-2 and TRBJ2-1, is EAGVAQSPRYKIIEKRQSVAFWCNPISGHATLYWYQQILGQGPKLLIQFQNNGVVDDSQLPKDRFSAERLKGVDSTLKIQPAKLEDSAVYLCASSPRTAYNEQFFGPGTRLTVL.

This clonotype has only a few counts. The genes are TRBV5-1 and TRBJ2-3, with D tentatively TRBD1 or TRBD2 (6 bases each). The CDR3 runs 14 residues. V gave up 1 base and J gave up 4 bases, with 10 bases separating them. Germline CDR1 reads SGHRS; CDR2 reads YFSETQ. This chain's CDR3 is CASSLQGGPDTQYF. CDR3 nucleotides: TGCGCCAGCAGCTTGCAAGGGGGGCCAGATACGCAGTATTTT.

J is TRBJ1-1 and V is TRBV24-1; the D is unclear. The CDR3 runs to 15 residues. Germline CDR1 KGHDR, CDR2 SFDVKD. Trimming removed 4 bases at V and 0 bases at J, with 11 bases between. The CDR3 DNA follows: TGTGCCACCAGTGACTCCGGGTCGATGAACACTGAAGCTTTCTTT. It specifies CATSDSGSMNTEAFF.

The chain recombines TRBV5-1 with TRBJ1-1, with TRBD1 matching 7 bases. The CDR3 is made up of 15 amino acids. Germline V gene data show CDR1 as SGHRS and CDR2 as YFSETQ. Trimming took 4 bases from V and 4 from J; bases not matched to a gene: 10. The CDR3 DNA reads as TGCGCCAGCAGCCCTACAGGGGCCTTGGGCACTGAAGCTTTCTTT. It is translated as CASSPTGALGTEAFF.

The rearrangement links TRBV9 to TRBJ2-5, with 7 bases fitting TRBD1. Losses at the gene ends were 1 base for V and 1 base for J; bases not matched to a gene: 7. CDR3 length: 16 residues. Germline CDR1 SGDLS, CDR2 YYNGEE. The CDR3 DNA reads as TGTGCCAGCAGCGTAATTGGGACAGCACCCCAAGAGACCCAGTACTTC. Its protein product is CASSVIGTAPQETQYF.

The chain links TRBV5-1 to TRBJ1-4; D ambiguous. CDR3 size: 15 residues. V gave up 4 bases and J gave up 4 bases, with 14 bases separating them. Germline V gives CDR1 SGHRS, CDR2 YFSETQ. Here the CDR3 reads CASSDFSNLNEKLFF. CDR3 in DNA: TGCGCCAGCAGCGACTTCAGCAACCTTAATGAAAAACTGTTTTTT.

The rearrangement joins TRBV13 to TRBJ2-7; the D is unclear. This CDR3 spans 13 amino acids. V gave up 1 base and J gave up 6 bases, with 10 bases separating them. Germline-derived CDR1 and CDR2 are PRHDT and FYEKMQ (reference sequence). CDR3 sequence: CASSLDVGSEQYF. CDR3 bases: TGTGCCAGCAGCTTAGACGTAGGCAGCGAGCAGTACTTC.